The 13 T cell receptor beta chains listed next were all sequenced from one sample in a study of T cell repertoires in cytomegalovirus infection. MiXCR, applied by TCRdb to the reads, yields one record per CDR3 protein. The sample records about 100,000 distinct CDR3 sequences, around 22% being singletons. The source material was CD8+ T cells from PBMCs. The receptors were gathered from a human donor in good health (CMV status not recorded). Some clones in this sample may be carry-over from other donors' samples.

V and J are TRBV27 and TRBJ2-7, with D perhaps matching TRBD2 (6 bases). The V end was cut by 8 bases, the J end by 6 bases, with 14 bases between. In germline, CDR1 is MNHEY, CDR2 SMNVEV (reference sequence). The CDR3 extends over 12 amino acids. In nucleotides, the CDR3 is TGTGCCAGCGGCCTGGGAGGCCTCGAGCAGTACTTC. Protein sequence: CASGLGGLEQYF.

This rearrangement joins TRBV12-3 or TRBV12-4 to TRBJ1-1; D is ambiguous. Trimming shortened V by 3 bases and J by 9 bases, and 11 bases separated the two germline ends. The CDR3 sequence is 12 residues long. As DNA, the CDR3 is TGTGCCAGCAGTTTGGGGATGGGCCAAGCTTTCTTT. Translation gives CASSLGMGQAFF.

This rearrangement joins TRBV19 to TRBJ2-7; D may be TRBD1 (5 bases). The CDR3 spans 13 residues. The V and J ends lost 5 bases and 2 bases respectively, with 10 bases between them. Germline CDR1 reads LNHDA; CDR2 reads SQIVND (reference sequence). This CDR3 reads CASSVGQTYEQYF. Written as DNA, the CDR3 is TGTGCCAGTAGTGTCGGACAAACCTACGAGCAGTACTTC.

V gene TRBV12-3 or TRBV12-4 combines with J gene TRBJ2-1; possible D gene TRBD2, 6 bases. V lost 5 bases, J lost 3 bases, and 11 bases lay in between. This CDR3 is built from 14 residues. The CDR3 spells CASSPPGLYNEQFF. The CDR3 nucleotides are TGTGCCAGCAGTCCCCCGGGACTCTACAATGAGCAGTTCTTC.

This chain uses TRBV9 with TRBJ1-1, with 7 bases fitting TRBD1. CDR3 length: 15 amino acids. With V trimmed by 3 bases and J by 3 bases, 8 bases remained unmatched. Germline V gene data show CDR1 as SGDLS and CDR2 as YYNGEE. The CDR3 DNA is TGTGCCAGCAGCGAGACAGGGAATGGGGACACTGAAGCTTTCTTT. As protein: CASSETGNGDTEAFF.

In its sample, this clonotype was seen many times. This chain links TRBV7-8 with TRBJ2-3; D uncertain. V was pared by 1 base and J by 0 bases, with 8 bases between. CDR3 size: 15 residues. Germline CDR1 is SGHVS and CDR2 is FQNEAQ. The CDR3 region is CASSLGATSTDTQYF. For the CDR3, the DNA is TGTGCCAGCAGCTTAGGAGCTACTAGCACAGATACGCAGTATTTT.

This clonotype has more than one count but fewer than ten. Here the CDR3 DNA reads TGTGCCAGCAGCGGACTAGCGGGAGGTAGCTCCTACAATGAGCAGTTCTTC. Residues: CASSGLAGGSSYNEQFF. The chain uses TRBV7-6 and TRBJ2-1, with 14 nucleotides matching TRBD2. V lost 5 bases and J lost 0; bases outside the gene matches: 3. This CDR3 spans 17 amino acids. The germline V gene encodes CDR1 SGHVS and CDR2 FNYEAQ.

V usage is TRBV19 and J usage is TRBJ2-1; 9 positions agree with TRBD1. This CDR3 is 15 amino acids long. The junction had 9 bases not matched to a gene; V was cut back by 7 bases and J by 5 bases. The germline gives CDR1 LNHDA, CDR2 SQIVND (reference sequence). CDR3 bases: TGTGCCAGTACCCCGGGGACAGGGATCCACAATGAGCAGTTCTTC. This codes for CASTPGTGIHNEQFF.

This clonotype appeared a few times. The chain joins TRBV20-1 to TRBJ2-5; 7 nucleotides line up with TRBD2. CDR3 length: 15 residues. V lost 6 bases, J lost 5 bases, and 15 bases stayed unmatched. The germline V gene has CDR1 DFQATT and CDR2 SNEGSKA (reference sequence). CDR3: CSANRRESPWETQYF. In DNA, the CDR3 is TGCAGTGCAAACCGGCGGGAGTCTCCTTGGGAGACCCAGTACTTC.

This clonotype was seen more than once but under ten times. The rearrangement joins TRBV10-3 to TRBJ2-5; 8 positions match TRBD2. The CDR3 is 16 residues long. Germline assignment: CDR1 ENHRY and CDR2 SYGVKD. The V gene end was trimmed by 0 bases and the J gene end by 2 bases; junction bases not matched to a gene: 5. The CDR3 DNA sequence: TGTGCCATCAGTGAGTCTGAGCGGGGGCCTCAAGAGACCCAGTACTTC. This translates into CAISESERGPQETQYF.

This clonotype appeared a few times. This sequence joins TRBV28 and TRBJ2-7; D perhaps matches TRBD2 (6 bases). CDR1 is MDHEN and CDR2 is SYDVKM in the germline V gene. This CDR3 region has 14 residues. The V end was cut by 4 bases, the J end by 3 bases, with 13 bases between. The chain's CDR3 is CASSSPRRGYEQYF. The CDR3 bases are TGTGCCAGCAGTTCCCCGAGGCGGGGCTACGAGCAGTACTTC.

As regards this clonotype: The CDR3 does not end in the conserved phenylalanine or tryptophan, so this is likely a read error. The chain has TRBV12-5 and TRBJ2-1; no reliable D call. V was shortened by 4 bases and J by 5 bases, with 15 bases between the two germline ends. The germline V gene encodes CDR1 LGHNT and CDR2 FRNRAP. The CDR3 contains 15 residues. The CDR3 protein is CASGSSRDTDNEQFC. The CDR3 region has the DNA TGTGCTAGTGGTTCGAGTAGAGACACAGACAATGAGCAGTTCTGC.

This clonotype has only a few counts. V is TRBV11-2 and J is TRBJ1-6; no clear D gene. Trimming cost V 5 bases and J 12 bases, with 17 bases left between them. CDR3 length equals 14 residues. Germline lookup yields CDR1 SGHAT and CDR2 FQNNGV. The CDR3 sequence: CASSRPGLGQPLHF. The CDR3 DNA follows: TGTGCCAGCAGCCGTCCGGGCCTGGGCCAACCCCTCCACTTT. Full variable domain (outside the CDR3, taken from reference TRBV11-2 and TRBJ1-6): EAGVAQSPRYKIIEKRQSVAFWCNPISGHATLYWYQQILGQGPKLLIQFQNNGVVDDSQLPKDRFSAERLKGVDSTLKIQPAKLEDSAVYLCASSRPGLGQPLHFGNGTRLTVT.